This T cell receptor (beta chain) is drawn from a study of T cells in Graves' hyperthyroidism and ophthalmopathy. This clonotype showed up many times. Its antigen is still unknown. RNA transcripts gave rise to amplified TCR beta CDR3 regions. First-round RT-PCR targeting the TCR CDR3 was performed with the HTBI primer set. TCRdb used MiXCR to reprocess the multiplex PCR reads, holding one entry per CDR3 protein. The sample holds about 24,000 distinct CDR3 sequences, 45% to 50% seen once. Study-wide findings and caveats: In blood, most of the thyroid clonotypes expanded above 0.001 were also present.

The junction had 5 bases not matched to a gene; V was cut back by 0 bases and J by 2 bases. The germline gives CDR1 MNHEY, CDR2 SVGAGI. The CDR3 is 17 amino acids. The TCR sequence derives from a woman aged 40 to 50 with Graves' hyperthyroidism that later progressed to Graves' ophthalmopathy. The rearrangement joins TRBV6-5 to TRBJ2-7; 12 bases are a match to TRBD2. The sequenced sample consisted of blood. The CDR3 DNA is TGTGCCAGCAGTTACTCCCTAGCGGGAGGGTCCCCCTACGAGCAGTACTTC. Protein sequence: CASSYSLAGGSPYEQYF.